A single sample is the source of the 15 T cell receptor beta chains below, sequenced in a study of Ad26.COV2.S vaccination and SARS-CoV-2 variants (dated by TCRdb to the early 2020s). Receptor libraries were prepared by the immunoSEQ multiplex PCR assay. What TCRdb holds here is the immuneACCESS table cut down to in-frame rearrangements. Part of the clones is not present; checked against another copy, under half of the missing clones reflect an unresolved V gene, and the others are unexplained. The sample profile shows around 300,000 clones; 85% to 90% of them were found once. Around 5.3% of the sample is held by the ten biggest clonotypes. In the paper's terms, the treatment or condition label means: some 20 received Ad26.COV2.S at low or high dose, single or two shots; 5 received placebo; per-sample allocation not given. Repertoires of vaccine and placebo recipients were sequenced from samples taken on day 63 after the first injection.

The input for sequencing was peripheral blood, taken in a trial of Ad26.COV2.S vaccine versus placebo. Receptor source: a person between 18 and 65 years old who received the Ad26.COV2.S COVID-19 vaccine or a placebo.

The rearrangement uses TRBV28 and TRBJ1-4; D is ambiguous. Germline lookup yields CDR1 MDHEN and CDR2 SYDVKM. CDR3 size: 14 residues. The V gene lost 3 bases and the J gene lost 0 bases, with 5 bases spanning the gap. CDR3 sequence reads: CASSFAATNEKLFF. In DNA, the CDR3 is TGTGCCAGCAGTTTTGCCGCAACTAATGAAAAACTGTTTTTT.

For this clone: Other DNA sequences in the sample encode the same CDR3. The chain is built from TRBV27 and TRBJ1-5, with a weak D call TRBD1 (5 bases). The CDR3 consists of 13 residues. The ends were cut back, 3 bases at V and 4 bases at J, with 7 bases in the middle. Germline V gene lookup returns CDR1 MNHEY and CDR2 SMNVEV (reference sequence). CDR3 loop: CASSLGPNQPQHF. The CDR3 DNA follows: TGTGCCAGCAGTTTGGGACCTAATCAGCCCCAGCATTTT.

On this clone: Different DNA sequences within this sample yield the same CDR3. V is TRBV12-3 or TRBV12-4 and J is TRBJ1-2; D is possibly TRBD1 (5 bases). V was cut by 2 bases and J by 4 bases, with 8 bases left in between. The CDR3 spans 13 residues. In DNA form, the CDR3 reads TGTGCCAGCAGTTTACAGGGTTTCTATGGCTACACCTTC. Its protein is CASSLQGFYGYTF.

The genes are TRBV10-3 and TRBJ1-1; 7 bases agree with TRBD1. The CDR3 contains 15 residues. Germline assignment: CDR1 ENHRY and CDR2 SYGVKD. Trimming took 6 bases from V and 1 from J; bases not matched to a gene: 8. The CDR3 DNA sequence: TGTGCCATCAGGCCGTCAGGGGGTAAGAACACTGAAGCTTTCTTT. It specifies CAIRPSGGKNTEAFF.

V and J are TRBV3-1 (or the pseudogene TRBV3-2) and TRBJ2-4; a weak D match, TRBD2 (6 bases). This CDR3 is 15 amino acids long. Trimming pared 1 base from V and 6 bases from J, leaving 13 bases between. CDR1 LGHDT and CDR2 YNNKEL come from the germline V gene (reference sequence). CDR3 protein: CASSQVVGTGNIQYF. The CDR3 DNA reads as TGTGCCAGCAGCCAAGTGGTTGGGACTGGAAACATTCAGTACTTC.

The chain joins TRBV5-5 to TRBJ1-1; D possibly corresponds to TRBD1 (5 bases). The CDR3 loop spans 15 amino acids. Deletions cut 0 bases from V and 0 bases from J, with 9 bases between. Germline loops: CDR1 SGHKS, CDR2 YYEKEE (reference sequence). For the CDR3, the DNA is TGTGCCAGCAGCTTGGAGCCAGGGATGAACACTGAAGCTTTCTTT. Protein sequence: CASSLEPGMNTEAFF.

The chain is built from TRBV7-2 and TRBJ2-1; TRBD1 is a possible D gene (6 bases). The CDR3 runs 14 residues. The germline V gene encodes CDR1 SGHTA and CDR2 FQGNSA. The V end was cut by 3 bases, the J end by 2 bases, with 8 bases between. As DNA, the CDR3 is TGTGCCAGCAGCTTGGACAGTGCCTACAATGAGCAGTTCTTC. It translates to CASSLDSAYNEQFF.

V and J are TRBV23-1 and TRBJ2-3; D gene ambiguous. TRBV23-1 belongs to the ORF category, with a function that is uncertain. Trimming stripped 0 bases from V and 2 bases from J, with 18 bases between. This CDR3 comprises 18 residues. The CDR3 sequence is CASSQSVSPAAITDTQYF. The CDR3 DNA sequence: TGCGCCAGCAGTCAATCTGTCTCGCCCGCCGCGATCACAGATACGCAGTATTTT.

The chain couples TRBV6-5 to TRBJ2-5; TRBD1 agrees at 8 bases. The V and J ends lost 5 bases and 1 base, in that order; junction bases with no gene match: 3. The germline CDR1 and CDR2 sequences are MNHEY and SVGAGI. This CDR3 spans 14 amino acids. The CDR3 DNA reads as TGTGCCAGCAGTACCGGACAGGGCCAAGAGACCCAGTACTTC. Protein product: CASSTGQGQETQYF.

The rearrangement links TRBV5-1 to TRBJ2-5, with D possibly being TRBD1 (6 bases). Per germline, CDR1 SGHRS and CDR2 YFSETQ. This CDR3 has 15 residues. Trimming cost V 2 bases and J 0 bases, with 11 bases left between them. The DNA for the CDR3 is TGCGCCAGCAGCTTAGGAGGACAGTACCAAGAGACCCAGTACTTC. This codes for CASSLGGQYQETQYF.

The J gene is TRBJ2-7, the V gene TRBV21-1; TRBD2 is the table's D call and was not checked against the DNA. TRBV21-1 is labeled a pseudogene. This CDR3 has 17 amino acids. The DNA for the CDR3 is TGTGCCAGCAGCAAGGGAACTAGCGGGAGTCGAGGGTACGAGCAGTACTTC. This sequence encodes CASSKGTSGSRGYEQYF.

The chain joins TRBV18 to TRBJ1-5; tentatively, D is TRBD1 (6 bases). Germline lookup yields CDR1 KGHSH and CDR2 LQKENI. V lost 2 bases and J 4 bases, leaving 9 bases between the germline ends. This CDR3 is built from 14 residues. CDR3 loop: CASSPRTENQPQHF. In DNA, the CDR3 is TGTGCCAGCTCACCAAGGACAGAGAATCAGCCCCAGCATTTT.

The V and J genes are TRBV2 and TRBJ1-6; D unclear. The germline V gene has CDR1 SNHLY and CDR2 FYNNEI. The CDR3 is made up of 16 amino acids. Between the trimmed V and J ends, which lost 7 bases and 0 bases, there was a span of 13 bases. The CDR3 protein is CASIPGASSYNSPLHF. In nucleotides, the CDR3 is TGTGCCAGCATTCCGGGAGCGAGCTCCTATAATTCACCCCTCCACTTT.

The chain carries TRBV6-6 and TRBJ2-2, with 11 positions matching TRBD2. There are 17 residues in the CDR3. V lost 5 bases and J lost 0; bases outside the gene matches: 5. The germline V gene encodes CDR1 MNHNY and CDR2 SVGAGI (reference sequence). The CDR3 is CASSQLAGAANTGELFF. The CDR3 nucleotides read TGTGCCAGCAGTCAACTAGCGGGGGCCGCGAACACCGGGGAGCTGTTTTTT.

The CDR3 DNA is TGTGCCAGCAGCGAGGACAGATCCACTGAAGCTTTCTTT. Translated, it gives CASSEDRSTEAFF. This chain joins TRBV5-4 and TRBJ1-1, with D perhaps TRBD1 (6 bases). The CDR3 sequence is 13 residues long. CDR1 SGHNT and CDR2 YYREEE come from the germline V gene (reference sequence). The ends were cut back, 4 bases at V and 4 bases at J, with 11 bases in the middle.